This T cell receptor (beta chain) is from a study of sequential checkpoint blockade in melanoma. Across the study: After both sequences, patients received maintenance nivolumab.

CDR3 length: 17 amino acids. Germline CDR1 is KGHSH and CDR2 is LQKENI. V lost 6 bases and J lost 6, with 26 bases in between. As concerns this clone: The sample carries other DNA sequences with the same CDR3.

TCRdb keeps only in-frame clones here, not all; method: immunoSEQ multiplex PCR. Among tens of thousands of clones listed, approximately 88% were seen once. Treatment meaning: randomized to nivolumab then ipilimumab (arm A) or the reverse (arm B). No patient had prior DNA-damaging chemotherapy. PBMC sorting kept live CD3+CD8+ cells without CD19 or CD56. The sequences come from CD8+ T cells sorted from blood (inferred from file names), collected from a patient given nivolumab and ipilimumab in sequence. The TCR originated in a human donor with melanoma. J is TRBJ1-2 and V is TRBV18; TRBD1 might be the D (5 bases). The CDR3 here is CASSRDPTVLARDGYTF. As DNA, the CDR3 is TGTGCCAGCTCGCGCGATCCGACAGTTTTGGCACGGGATGGCTACACCTTC.